This TCR beta chain was retrieved from a study of CD8 T cells in ankylosing spondylitis. Study findings and constraints: Significantly higher representation of disease-linked clones was reported for matched ankylosing spondylitis synovial fluid. Seemingly distinctive of ankylosing spondylitis blood was a TCR beta motif formed by eight highly homologous variants.

TCRdb independently ran MiXCR on the 5' RACE reads; one entry per CDR3 protein. The sample lists 300,000 to 400,000 distinct CDR3 sequences, approximately 10% seen once, with roughly 9.5% in the top ten. This clonotype was counted at least ten times. Its target is not known. The CDR3 loop spans 15 amino acids. The J segment lost 5 bases and the V segment lost 5 bases, leaving 9 bases of the junction unmatched. Germline V lookup: CDR1 MDHEN, CDR2 SYDVKM. V usage is TRBV28 and J usage is TRBJ2-5, with TRBD1 matching over 9 bases. This TCR came from a female donor with ankylosing spondylitis or in good health (not recorded which). What was sequenced was blood, either unsorted or a sorted T cell fraction (not recorded which). The chain's CDR3 is CASSRPGQGTETQYF. The CDR3 nucleotides are TGTGCCAGCAGTCGTCCCGGACAGGGGACGGAGACCCAGTACTTC.